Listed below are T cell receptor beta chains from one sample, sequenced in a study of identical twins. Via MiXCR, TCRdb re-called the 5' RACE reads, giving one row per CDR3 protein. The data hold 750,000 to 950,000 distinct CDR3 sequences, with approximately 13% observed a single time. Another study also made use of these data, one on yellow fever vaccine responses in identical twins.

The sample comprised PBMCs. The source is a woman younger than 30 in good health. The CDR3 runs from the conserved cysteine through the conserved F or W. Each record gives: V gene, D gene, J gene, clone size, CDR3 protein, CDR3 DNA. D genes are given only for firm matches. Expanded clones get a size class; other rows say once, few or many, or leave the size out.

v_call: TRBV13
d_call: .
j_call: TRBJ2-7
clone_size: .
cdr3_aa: CASSPEGQDYEQYF
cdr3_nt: TGTGCCAGCAGCCCCGAGGGGCAGGACTACGAGCAGTACTTC

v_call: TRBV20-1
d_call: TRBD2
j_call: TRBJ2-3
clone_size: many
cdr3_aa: CSAGAGGSTDTQYF
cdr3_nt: TGCAGTGCCGGGGCGGGGGGGAGCACAGATACGCAGTATTTT

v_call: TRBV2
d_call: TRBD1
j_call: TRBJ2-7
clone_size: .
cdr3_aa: CASRPDRQGAYEQYF
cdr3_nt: TGTGCCAGCAGGCCCGACCGGCAGGGGGCCTACGAGCAGTACTTC

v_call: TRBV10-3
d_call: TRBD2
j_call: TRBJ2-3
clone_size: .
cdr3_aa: CAISRDYTDTQYF
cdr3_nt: TGTGCCATCAGCCGGGACTACACAGATACGCAGTATTTT

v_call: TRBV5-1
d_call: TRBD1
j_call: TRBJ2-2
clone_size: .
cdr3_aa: CASSVRDRATGELFF
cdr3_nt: TGCGCCAGCAGCGTCCGGGACAGGGCCACCGGGGAGCTGTTTTTT

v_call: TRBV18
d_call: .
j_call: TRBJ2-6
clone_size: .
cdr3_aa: CASSPVENSGANVLTF
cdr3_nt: TGTGCCAGCTCACCGGTCGAAAACTCTGGGGCCAACGTCCTGACTTTC

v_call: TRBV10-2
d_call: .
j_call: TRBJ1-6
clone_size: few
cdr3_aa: CASSDWEDRHSPLHF
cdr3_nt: TGCGCCAGCAGTGATTGGGAGGACCGGCATTCACCCCTCCACTTT

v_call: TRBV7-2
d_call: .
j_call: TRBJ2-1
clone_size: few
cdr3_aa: CASSAGWGLYNEQFF
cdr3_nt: TGTGCCAGCAGCGCGGGTTGGGGACTGTACAATGAGCAGTTCTTC

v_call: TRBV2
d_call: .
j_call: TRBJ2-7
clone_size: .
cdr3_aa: CASSSRTATYEQYF
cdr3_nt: TGTGCCAGCAGCAGCCGGACGGCTACCTACGAGCAGTACTTC

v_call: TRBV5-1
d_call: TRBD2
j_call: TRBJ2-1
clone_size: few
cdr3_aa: CASSWPSGINEQFF
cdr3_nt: TGCGCCAGCAGCTGGCCTAGCGGGATTAATGAGCAGTTCTTC

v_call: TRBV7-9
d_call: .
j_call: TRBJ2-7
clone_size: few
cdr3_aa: CASSLRGSKSYEQYF
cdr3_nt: TGTGCCAGCAGCCTACGGGGAAGTAAGTCCTACGAGCAGTACTTC

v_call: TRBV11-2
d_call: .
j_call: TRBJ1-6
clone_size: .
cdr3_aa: CASSLAGQVRDSPLHF
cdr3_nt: TGTGCCAGCAGCTTAGCAGGGCAGGTCAGGGATTCACCCCTCCACTTT

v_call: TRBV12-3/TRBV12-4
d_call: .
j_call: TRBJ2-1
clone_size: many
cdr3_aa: CASSLGRGDEQFF
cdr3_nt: TGTGCCAGCAGTTTAGGCAGGGGGGATGAGCAGTTCTTC

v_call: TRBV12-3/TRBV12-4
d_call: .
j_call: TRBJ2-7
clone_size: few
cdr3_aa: CASSSGRRSSYEQYF
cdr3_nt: TGTGCCAGCAGTTCAGGCCGCAGGAGCTCCTACGAGCAGTACTTC

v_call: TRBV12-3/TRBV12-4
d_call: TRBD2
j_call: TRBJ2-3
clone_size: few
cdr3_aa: CASSYSGRAPDTQYF
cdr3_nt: TGTGCCAGCAGTTATAGCGGGAGGGCCCCAGATACGCAGTATTTT

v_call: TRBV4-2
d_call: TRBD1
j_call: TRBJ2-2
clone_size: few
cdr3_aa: CASSQVATGAGTGELFF
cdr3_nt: TGTGCCAGCAGCCAAGTTGCGACAGGGGCCGGCACCGGGGAGCTGTTTTTT

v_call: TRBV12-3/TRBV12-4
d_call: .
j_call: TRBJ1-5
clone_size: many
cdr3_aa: CASNWGLEPQHF
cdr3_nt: TGTGCCAGCAACTGGGGTCTAGAGCCCCAGCATTTT

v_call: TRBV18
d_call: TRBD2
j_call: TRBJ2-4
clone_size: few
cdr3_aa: CASSPPLAGTSAKNIQYF
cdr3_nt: TGTGCCAGCTCACCTCCTCTAGCGGGGACCTCAGCCAAAAACATTCAGTACTTC

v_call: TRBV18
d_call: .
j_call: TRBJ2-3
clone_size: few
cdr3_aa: CASSPPTRDTQYF
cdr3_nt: TGTGCCAGCTCACCTCCGACCAGAGATACGCAGTATTTT

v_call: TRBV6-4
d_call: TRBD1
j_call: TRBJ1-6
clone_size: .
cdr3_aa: CASTMTGTANSPLHF
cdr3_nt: TGTGCCAGCACCATGACCGGGACAGCTAATTCACCCCTCCACTTT

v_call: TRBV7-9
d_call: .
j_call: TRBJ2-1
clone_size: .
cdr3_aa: CASSLREGLARGEQFF
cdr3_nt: TGTGCCAGCAGCTTAAGAGAAGGGCTAGCGCGAGGTGAGCAGTTCTTC

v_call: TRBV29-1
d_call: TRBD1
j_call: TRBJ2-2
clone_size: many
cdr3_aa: CSVTRGTAANTGELFF
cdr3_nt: TGCAGCGTAACGAGGGGGACAGCCGCGAACACCGGGGAGCTGTTTTTT

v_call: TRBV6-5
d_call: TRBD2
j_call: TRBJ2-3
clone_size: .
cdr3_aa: CASSFGGGGATDTQYF
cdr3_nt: TGTGCCAGCAGTTTCGGAGGCGGGGGGGCCACAGATACGCAGTATTTT

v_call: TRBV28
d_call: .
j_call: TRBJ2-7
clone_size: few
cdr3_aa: CASRDGFYEQYF
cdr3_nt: TGTGCCAGCAGGGACGGGTTCTACGAGCAGTACTTC

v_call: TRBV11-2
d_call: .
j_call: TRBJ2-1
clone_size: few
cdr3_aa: CASSLDNSRDEQFF
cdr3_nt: TGTGCCAGCAGCTTAGATAACTCAAGGGATGAGCAGTTCTTC

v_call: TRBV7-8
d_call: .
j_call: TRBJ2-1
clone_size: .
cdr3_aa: CASSLVVGFETYNEQFF
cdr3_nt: TGTGCCAGCAGCTTAGTTGTGGGGTTTGAGACCTACAATGAGCAGTTCTTC

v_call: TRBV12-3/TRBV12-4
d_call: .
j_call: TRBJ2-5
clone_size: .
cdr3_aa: CASSPTRGTQYF
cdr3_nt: TGTGCCAGCAGCCCCACGAGGGGGACCCAGTACTTC

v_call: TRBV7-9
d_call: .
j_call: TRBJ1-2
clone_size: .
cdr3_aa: CASSRAQVANYGYTF
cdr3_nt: TGTGCCAGCAGCCGGGCGCAGGTAGCCAACTATGGCTACACCTTC

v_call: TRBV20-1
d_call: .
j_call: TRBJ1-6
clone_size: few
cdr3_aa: CSARAKGDSPLHF
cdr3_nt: TGCAGTGCTCGAGCCAAGGGGGATTCACCCCTCCACTTT

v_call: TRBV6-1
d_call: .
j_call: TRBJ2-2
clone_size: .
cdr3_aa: CGSMRGLTGELFF
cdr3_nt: TGTGGCAGTATGCGGGGTTTAACCGGGGAGCTGTTTTTT

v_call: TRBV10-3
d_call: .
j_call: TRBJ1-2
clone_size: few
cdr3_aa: CAISERVTGDGYTF
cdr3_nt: TGTGCCATCAGTGAGCGCGTCACCGGGGATGGCTACACCTTC

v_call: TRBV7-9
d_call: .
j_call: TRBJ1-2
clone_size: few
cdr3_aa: CASSLTQPSGGYTF
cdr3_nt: TGTGCCAGCAGCTTAACCCAACCCTCGGGTGGCTACACCTTC

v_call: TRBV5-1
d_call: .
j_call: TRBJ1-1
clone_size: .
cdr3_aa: CASSLVGFGDTEAFF
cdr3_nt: TGCGCCAGCAGCCTGGTGGGGTTTGGGGACACTGAAGCTTTCTTT

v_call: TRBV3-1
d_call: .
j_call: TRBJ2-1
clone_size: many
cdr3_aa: CASSRTGGQNNEQFF
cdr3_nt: TGTGCCAGCAGTCGAACGGGGGGCCAGAACAATGAGCAGTTCTTC

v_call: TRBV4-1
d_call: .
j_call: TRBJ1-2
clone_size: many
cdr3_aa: CASSPRQANYGYTF
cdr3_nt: TGCGCCAGCAGCCCCCGACAGGCTAACTATGGCTACACCTTC

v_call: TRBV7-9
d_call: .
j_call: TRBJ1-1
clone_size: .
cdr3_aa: CASTLSIQDEAFF
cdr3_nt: TGTGCCAGCACTCTAAGCATACAGGATGAAGCTTTCTTT

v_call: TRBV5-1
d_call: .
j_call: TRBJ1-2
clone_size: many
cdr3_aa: CASSADSNYGYTF
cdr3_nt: TGCGCCAGCAGCGCAGACAGTAACTATGGCTACACCTTC

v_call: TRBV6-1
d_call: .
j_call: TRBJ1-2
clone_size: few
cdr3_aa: CASSEMGGEDGYTF
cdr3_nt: TGTGCCAGCAGTGAAATGGGGGGCGAAGATGGCTACACCTTC

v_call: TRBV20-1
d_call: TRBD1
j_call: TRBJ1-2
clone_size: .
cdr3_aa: CSASRSGTGGYGYTF
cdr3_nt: TGCAGTGCTTCAAGATCCGGGACAGGGGGCTATGGCTACACCTTC

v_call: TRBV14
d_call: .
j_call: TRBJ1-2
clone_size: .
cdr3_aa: CASSPSLTGNYGYTF
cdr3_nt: TGTGCCAGCAGCCCATCCCTGACAGGAAACTATGGCTACACCTTC

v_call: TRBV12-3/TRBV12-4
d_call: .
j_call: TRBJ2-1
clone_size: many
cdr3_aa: CASRGGQAGEQFF
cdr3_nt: TGTGCCAGCAGGGGAGGACAGGCTGGTGAGCAGTTCTTC

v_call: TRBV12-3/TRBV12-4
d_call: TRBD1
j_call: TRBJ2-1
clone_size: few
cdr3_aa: CASTKTGTYNEQFF
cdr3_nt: TGTGCCAGCACCAAGACAGGGACCTACAATGAGCAGTTCTTC

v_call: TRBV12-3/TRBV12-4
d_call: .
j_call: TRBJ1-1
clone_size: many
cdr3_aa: CASSLAMEDTEAFF
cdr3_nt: TGTGCCAGCAGTTTAGCCATGGAGGATACTGAAGCTTTCTTT

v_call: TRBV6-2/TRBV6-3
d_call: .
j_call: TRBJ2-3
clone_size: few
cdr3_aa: CASSYWSVTDTQYF
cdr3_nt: TGTGCCAGCAGTTATTGGTCAGTAACAGATACGCAGTATTTT

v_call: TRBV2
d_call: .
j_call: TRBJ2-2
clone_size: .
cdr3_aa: CASRGTGSVGELFF
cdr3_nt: TGTGCCAGCAGGGGTACGGGATCGGTCGGGGAGCTGTTTTTT

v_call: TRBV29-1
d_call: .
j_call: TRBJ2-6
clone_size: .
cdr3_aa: CSVASGSGANVLTF
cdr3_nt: TGCAGCGTCGCATCAGGGTCTGGGGCCAACGTCCTGACTTTC

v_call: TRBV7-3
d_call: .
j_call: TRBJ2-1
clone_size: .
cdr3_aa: CASSSGGGGYNEQFF
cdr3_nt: TGTGCCAGCAGCTCCGGGGGAGGAGGCTACAATGAGCAGTTCTTC

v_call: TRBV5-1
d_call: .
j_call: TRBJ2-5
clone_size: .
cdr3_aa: CASSLMDQETQYF
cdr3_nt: TGCGCCAGCAGCTTGATGGACCAAGAGACCCAGTACTTC

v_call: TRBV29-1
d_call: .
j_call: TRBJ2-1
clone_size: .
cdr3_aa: CSVEGIGGRSYNEQFF
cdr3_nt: TGCAGCGTTGAAGGGATAGGGGGACGCTCCTACAATGAGCAGTTCTTC

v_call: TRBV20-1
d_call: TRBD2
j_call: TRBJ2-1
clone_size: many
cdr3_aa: CSATQTGTSGGNEQFF
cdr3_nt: TGCAGTGCTACCCAGACTGGAACTAGCGGGGGCAATGAGCAGTTCTTC

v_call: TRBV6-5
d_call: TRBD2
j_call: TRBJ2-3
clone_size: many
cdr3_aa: CASSYGVGGREDTQYF
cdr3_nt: TGTGCCAGCAGTTACGGTGTTGGCGGGAGGGAAGATACGCAGTATTTT

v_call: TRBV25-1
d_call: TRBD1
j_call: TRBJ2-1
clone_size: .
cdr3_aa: CASSASTGNNEQFF
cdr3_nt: TGTGCCAGCAGTGCCTCGACAGGGAACAATGAGCAGTTCTTC

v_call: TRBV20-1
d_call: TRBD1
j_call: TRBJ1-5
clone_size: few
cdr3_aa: CSAISGGYQPQHF
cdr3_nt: TGCAGTGCTATCTCAGGGGGCTATCAGCCCCAGCATTTT

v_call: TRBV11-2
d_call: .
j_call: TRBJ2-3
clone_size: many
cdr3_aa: CASSLEGVWSTDTQYF
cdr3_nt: TGTGCCAGCAGCTTAGAAGGGGTTTGGAGCACAGATACGCAGTATTTT

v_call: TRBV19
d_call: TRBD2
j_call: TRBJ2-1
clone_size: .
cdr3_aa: CASSIDLWRGLAEYNEQFF
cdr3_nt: TGTGCCAGTAGTATAGATCTATGGAGAGGACTAGCAGAGTACAATGAGCAGTTCTTC